The present entry profiles one T cell receptor (beta chain) with its context. What this receptor recognizes is not known. Base qualities are not at hand, and no much larger clone is one base apart. Lymph node samples came from the axillary draining lymph nodes of breast cancer patients. The data were obtained in a study of breast tumors, draining lymph nodes, adjacent tissues listed by TCRdb under 2016. For the study in its entirety: In breast cancer patients, the study compared the TCR beta repertoires of tumor, adjacent nontumor tissue and axillary lymph nodes. The study was designed to assess the relationships and possible T-cell exchange between tumor, surrounding tissue and draining lymph node repertoires in human breast cancer.

V is reduced by 3 bases and J by 2 bases, leaving a spacing of 13 bases between them. Via the germline V gene (reference sequence), CDR1 is SEHNR and CDR2 FQNEAQ. Including the terminal cysteine and phenylalanine, the CDR3 comprises 15 residues. Only CDR3 DNA is held: 45 bases, read in frame from base 1. TCRdb lists the instrument as Illumina HiSeq 2000. TCR beta chain libraries were generated by multiplex PCR amplification. The amplified TCR beta chain products were analyzed by high-throughput sequencing. TCRdb redid the processing of the public reads, applying fastp at Q25 and MiXCR, and retained in-frame beta chains. All rows with the same CDR3 protein become a single entry with the most common DNA and genes. The table for this sample lists approximately 100,000 distinct CDR3 sequences; around 21% of them were counted only once. The ten largest clones represent roughly 1.2% of the sample. What the work shows at the level of the full study, not this receptor alone: Tumor and nontumor tissue repertoires were found to be significantly more similar in luminal-like than in basal-like breast cancer. Rather than being directly demonstrated, the conclusion that tumor T cells originate in lymph nodes was presented as consistent with a hypothesis. The data were considered consistent with most tumor T cells being derived from the lymph node and subsequently expanding within tumor tissue. T-cell repertoire diversity in tumors was found to be lower than in lymph nodes but higher than in nontumor tissue, and preferential V and J gene usage was observed.

Sequencing was done on a sample of axillary lymph node tissue. The sequence links TRBV7-9 to TRBJ1-1; TRBD1 is a possible D gene, resting on 6 matching bases. The receptor was isolated from a female donor with breast cancer. Some clones in this sample may be carry-over from other donors' samples. The CDR3 sequence is CASSFSQGINTEAFF. The DNA sequence is TGTGCCAGCAGCTTCTCGCAGGGGATTAACACTGAAGCTTTCTTT.